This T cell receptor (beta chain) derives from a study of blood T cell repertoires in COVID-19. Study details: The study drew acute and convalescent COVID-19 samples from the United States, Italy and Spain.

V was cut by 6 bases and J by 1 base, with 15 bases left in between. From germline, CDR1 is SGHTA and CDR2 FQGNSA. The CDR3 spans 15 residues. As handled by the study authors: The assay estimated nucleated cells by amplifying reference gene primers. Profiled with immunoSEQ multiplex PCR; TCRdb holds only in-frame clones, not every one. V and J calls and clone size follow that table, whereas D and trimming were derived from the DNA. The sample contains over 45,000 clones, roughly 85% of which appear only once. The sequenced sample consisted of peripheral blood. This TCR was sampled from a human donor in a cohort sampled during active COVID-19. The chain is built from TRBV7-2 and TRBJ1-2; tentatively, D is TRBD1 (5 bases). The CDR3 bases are TGTGCCAGCAGAGTGGGGGGGATTGGTAACTATGGCTACACCTTC. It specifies CASRVGGIGNYGYTF.